This record looks at one T cell receptor (beta chain) sequence and its context. Its specificity is not known. MiXCR, applied by TCRdb to the 5' RACE reads, yields one record per CDR3 protein. The sample shows around 200,000 distinct CDR3 sequences, 27% of them seen only once. This entry belongs to a study of T-cell memory formation after mild COVID-19. Notes on the study in general: Clones from the second wave (peaking day 37) had unconfirmed SARS-CoV-2 specificity. Contracting CD4+ clones were located mainly in CM and EM, and CD8+ clones in EMRA.

Germline V gene sequence: CDR1 SGHDN, CDR2 FVKESK. The CDR3 runs 14 residues. Trimming left V 7 bases short and J 0 bases short, with 9 bases between. The receptor's source is an adult woman who had mild COVID-19 (a few samples of this study predate the infection). Cell type and time point are not known. The chain couples TRBV14 to TRBJ2-2, with D possibly TRBD1 on 5 matching bases. The sample was PBMCs or a T cell subset sorted from them (not recorded which). In DNA form, the CDR3 reads TGTGCCAGCACGGACACCCCGAACACCGGGGAGCTGTTTTTT. Translating gives CASTDTPNTGELFF.